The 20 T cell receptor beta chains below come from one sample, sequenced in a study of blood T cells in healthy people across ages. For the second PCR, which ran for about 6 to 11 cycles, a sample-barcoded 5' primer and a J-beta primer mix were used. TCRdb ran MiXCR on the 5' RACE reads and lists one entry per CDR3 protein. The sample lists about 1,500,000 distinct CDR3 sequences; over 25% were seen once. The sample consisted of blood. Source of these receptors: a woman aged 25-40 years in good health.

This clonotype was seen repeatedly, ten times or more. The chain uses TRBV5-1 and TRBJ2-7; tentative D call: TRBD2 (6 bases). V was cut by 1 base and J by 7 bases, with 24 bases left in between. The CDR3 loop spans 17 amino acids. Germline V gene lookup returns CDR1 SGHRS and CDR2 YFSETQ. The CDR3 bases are TGCGCCAGCAGCTTGCTTCTTCAGGGAAGGAGGGGAGGTGAGCAGTACTTC. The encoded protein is CASSLLLQGRRGGEQYF.

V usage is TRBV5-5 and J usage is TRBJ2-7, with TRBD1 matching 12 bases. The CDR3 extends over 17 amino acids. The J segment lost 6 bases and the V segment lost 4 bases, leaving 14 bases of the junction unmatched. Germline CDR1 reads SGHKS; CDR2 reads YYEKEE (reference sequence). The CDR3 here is CASSPGPPGQGAPEQYF. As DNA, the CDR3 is TGTGCCAGCAGCCCAGGACCTCCGGGACAGGGGGCGCCCGAGCAGTACTTC.

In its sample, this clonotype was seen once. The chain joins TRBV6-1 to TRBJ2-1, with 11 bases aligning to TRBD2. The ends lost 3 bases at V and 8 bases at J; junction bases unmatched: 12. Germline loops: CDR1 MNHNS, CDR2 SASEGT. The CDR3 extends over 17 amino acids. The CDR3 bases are TGTGCCAGCAGTGAGGATAGCGGGAGGGCCCTTGTCTATGAGCAGTTCTTC. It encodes CASSEDSGRALVYEQFF.

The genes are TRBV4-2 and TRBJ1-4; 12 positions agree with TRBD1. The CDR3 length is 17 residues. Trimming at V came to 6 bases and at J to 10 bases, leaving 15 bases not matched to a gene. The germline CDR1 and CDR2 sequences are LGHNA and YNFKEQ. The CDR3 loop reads CASRPGTGGSQDGKLFF. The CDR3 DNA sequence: TGTGCCAGCAGGCCCGGGACAGGGGGCTCTCAAGATGGAAAACTGTTTTTT.

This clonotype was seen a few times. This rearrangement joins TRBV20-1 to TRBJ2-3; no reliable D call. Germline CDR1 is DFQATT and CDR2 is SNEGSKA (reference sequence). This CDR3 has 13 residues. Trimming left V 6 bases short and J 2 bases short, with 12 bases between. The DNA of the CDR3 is TGCAGTGCCCCGGCGGCAGTCACAGATACGCAGTATTTT. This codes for CSAPAAVTDTQYF.

The CDR3 DNA reads TGTGCCACCAGCAGAAAACAGGGAGGCGGGGGCAATCAGCCCCAGCATTTT. Residues: CATSRKQGGGGNQPQHF. V and J are TRBV15 and TRBJ1-5; D possibly corresponds to TRBD1 (6 bases). Looked up from germline, CDR1 is LNHNV and CDR2 is YYDKDF (reference sequence). The CDR3 has 17 amino acids. Trimming shortened V by 2 bases and J by 2 bases, and 16 bases separated the two germline ends.

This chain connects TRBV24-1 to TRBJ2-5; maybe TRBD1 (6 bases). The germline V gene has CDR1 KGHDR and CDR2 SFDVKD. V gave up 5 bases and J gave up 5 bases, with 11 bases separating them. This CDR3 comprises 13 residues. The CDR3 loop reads CATSAQGRETQYF. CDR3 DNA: TGTGCCACCAGTGCGCAGGGGCGGGAGACCCAGTACTTC.

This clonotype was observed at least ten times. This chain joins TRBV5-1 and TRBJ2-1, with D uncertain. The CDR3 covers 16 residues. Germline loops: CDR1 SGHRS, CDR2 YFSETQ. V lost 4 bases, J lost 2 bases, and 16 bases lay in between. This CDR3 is CASSTGPTATYNEQFF. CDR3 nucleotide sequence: TGCGCCAGCAGCACGGGCCCTACTGCTACCTACAATGAGCAGTTCTTC.

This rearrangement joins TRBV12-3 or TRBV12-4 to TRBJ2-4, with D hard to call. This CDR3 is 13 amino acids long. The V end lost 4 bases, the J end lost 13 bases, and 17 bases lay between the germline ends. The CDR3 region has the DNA TGTGCCAGCAGTTATTATAGTTCGGATGAGCAGTACTTC. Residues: CASSYYSSDEQYF.

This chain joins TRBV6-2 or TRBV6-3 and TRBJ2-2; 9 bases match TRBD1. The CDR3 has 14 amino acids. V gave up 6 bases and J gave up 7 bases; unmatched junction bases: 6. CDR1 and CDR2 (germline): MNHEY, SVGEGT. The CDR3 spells CASRRTGVGGELFF. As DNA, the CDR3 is TGTGCCAGCAGGCGGACAGGGGTAGGCGGGGAGCTGTTTTTT.

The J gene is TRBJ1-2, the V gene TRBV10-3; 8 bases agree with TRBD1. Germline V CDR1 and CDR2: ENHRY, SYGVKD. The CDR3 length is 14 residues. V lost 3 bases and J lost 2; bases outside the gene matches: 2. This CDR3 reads CAISERQGNYGYTF. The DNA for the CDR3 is TGTGCCATCAGTGAACGACAGGGGAACTATGGCTACACCTTC.

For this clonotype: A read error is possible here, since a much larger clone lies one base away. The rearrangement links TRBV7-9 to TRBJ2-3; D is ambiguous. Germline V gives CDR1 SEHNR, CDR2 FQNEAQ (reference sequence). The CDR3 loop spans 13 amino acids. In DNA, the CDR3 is TGTGCCGGCAGCTTAAGTCCGACAGATACGCAGTATTTT. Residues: CAGSLSPTDTQYF.

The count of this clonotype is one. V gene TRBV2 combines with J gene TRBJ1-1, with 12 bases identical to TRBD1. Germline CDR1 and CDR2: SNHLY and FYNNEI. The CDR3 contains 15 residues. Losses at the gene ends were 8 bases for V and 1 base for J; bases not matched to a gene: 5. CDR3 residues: CASFRDRGQNTEAFF. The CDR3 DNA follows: TGTGCCAGCTTCCGGGACAGGGGGCAGAACACTGAAGCTTTCTTT.

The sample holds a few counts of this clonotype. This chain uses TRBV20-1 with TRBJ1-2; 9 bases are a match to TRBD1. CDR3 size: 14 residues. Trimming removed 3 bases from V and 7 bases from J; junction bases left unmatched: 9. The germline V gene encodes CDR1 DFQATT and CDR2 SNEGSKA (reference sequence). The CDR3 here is CSASPGTGTGGYTF. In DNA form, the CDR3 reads TGCAGTGCTAGTCCCGGGACAGGGACCGGTGGCTACACCTTC.

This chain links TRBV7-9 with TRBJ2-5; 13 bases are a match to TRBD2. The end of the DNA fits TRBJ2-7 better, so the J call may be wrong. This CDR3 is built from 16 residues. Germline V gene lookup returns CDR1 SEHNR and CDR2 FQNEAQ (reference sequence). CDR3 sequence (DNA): TGTGCCAGCAGCTTAGCGACGGGACTAGCGGGGAACGAGCAGTACTTC. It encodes CASSLATGLAGNEQYF.

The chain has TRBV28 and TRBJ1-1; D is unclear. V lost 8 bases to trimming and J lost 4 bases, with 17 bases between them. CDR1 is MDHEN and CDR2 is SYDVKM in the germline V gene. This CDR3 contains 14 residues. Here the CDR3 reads CASREAVLITEAFF. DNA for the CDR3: TGTGCCAGCCGGGAGGCCGTTTTGATCACTGAAGCTTTCTTT.

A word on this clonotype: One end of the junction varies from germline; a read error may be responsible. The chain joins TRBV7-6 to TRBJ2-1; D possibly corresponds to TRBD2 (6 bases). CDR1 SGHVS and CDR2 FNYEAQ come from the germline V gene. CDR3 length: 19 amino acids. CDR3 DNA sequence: TGTGCCGGCAGCTTTCTTCCTACCGGGACCCGGAGGGGCAACAATGAGCAGTTCTTC. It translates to CAGSFLPTGTRRGNNEQFF.

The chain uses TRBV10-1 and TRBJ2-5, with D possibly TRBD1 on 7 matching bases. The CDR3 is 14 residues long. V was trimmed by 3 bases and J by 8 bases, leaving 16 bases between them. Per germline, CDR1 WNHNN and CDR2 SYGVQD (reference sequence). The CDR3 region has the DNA TGCGCCAGCAGTGAAGGGGGCCGCGGGGACACCCAGTACTTC. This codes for CASSEGGRGDTQYF.

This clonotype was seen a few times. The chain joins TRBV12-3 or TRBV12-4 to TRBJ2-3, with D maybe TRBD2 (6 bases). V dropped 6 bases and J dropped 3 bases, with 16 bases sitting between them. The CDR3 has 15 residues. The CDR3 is CASRDLAGRTDTQYF. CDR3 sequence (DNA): TGTGCCAGCAGAGACTTGGCGGGGAGGACAGATACGCAGTATTTT.

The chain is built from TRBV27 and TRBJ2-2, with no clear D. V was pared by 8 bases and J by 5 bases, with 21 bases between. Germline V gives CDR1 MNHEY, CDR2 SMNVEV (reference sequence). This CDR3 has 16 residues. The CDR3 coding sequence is TGTGCCAGCGGGCCTGCAGACTTCCCGCTAACCGGGGAGCTGTTTTTT. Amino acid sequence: CASGPADFPLTGELFF.